This T cell receptor beta chain came from a study of shared clonotypes between healthy human individuals (dated by TCRdb to the early 2020s). Describing the broader study: The cohort included a few men and a couple of women between 18 and 49 years of age. For each donor, three plates each were used for CD4 naive and CD4 memory, two plates were used for CD8 naive, and one plate was used for CD8 memory. To estimate repertoire size and how much clonotype sharing occurs between individuals, the study deeply sequenced the blood TCR repertoires of about five healthy adults. Libraries were prepared and TCR repertoires were sequenced by different laboratories using diverse techniques, in order to increase sequencing depth and limit assay-specific biases. Leukapheresis yielded between about 0.85 and 9 billion PBMCs per donor.

Donors were healthy HIV-negative adults with no recently reported acute infections or vaccinations. Every donor was a Caucasian adult living in Nashville, Tennessee, USA. Magnetic negative selection was used to enrich CD4+ T cells, after which naive cells were positively selected on CD45RA and the negative fraction became the memory subset. After blood collection by leukapheresis, PBMCs were isolated using Ficoll-Histopaque density gradient centrifugation and then cryopreserved in the vapor phase of liquid nitrogen. Analytical flow cytometry was used to check the purity and quantity of each magnetically sorted T cell population. Each sorted fraction had its genomic DNA isolated and then quantified by UV absorbance on a Nanodrop 2000c. This clone was picked up one time. No antigen is known for it. Base qualities are not at hand, and no much larger clone is one base apart. Using the deep immunoSEQ assay, multiplex PCR amplified TCR CDR3 regions from genomic DNA. For each cell subset, the extracted genomic DNA was distributed evenly across all wells of several immunoSEQ 96-well plates, and each plate served as one replicate. Each replicate PCR for sorted subsets received approximately 220 ng genomic DNA, equal to around 32,000 T cell genomes. The purified libraries were quantified using a Qubit 3.0 fluorometer, sized with a Bioanalyzer 2100, and then quantified again using the KAPA Library Quantification kit. Each immunoSEQ 96-well plate was sequenced on its own single-read 150-cycle Illumina NextSeq 550 flow cell. As for the authors' bioinformatics: Because only junctional sequences without quality scores were contained in the immunoSEQ output, filtering matching that applied to full-length reads could not be performed. To assign V/J genes and CDR3, sequences were annotated against IMGT germline references using PyIR, a Python wrapper for IgBLAST v1.9. Any read was removed if the V/J assignment was weak (E-value above 1e-6), the CDR3 was missing, or the read contained stop codons, out-of-frame junctions, or ambiguous translated residues. A V3J clonotype was defined by an identical inferred V gene, J gene, and CDR3 amino acid sequence. The percentage overlap between two repertoires was calculated by dividing the number of shared unique clonotypes by the size of the smaller repertoire. Richness of each repertoire was evaluated using RTK rarefaction, the Chao1 estimator, and Recon v2.1 estimates of unobserved clonotypes. For all TCRbeta clonotypes obtained by the gDNA method from several donors, generation probabilities were computed with OLGA. TCRdb obtained this table from immuneACCESS and retained in-frame rearrangements with V and J assigned. These tables miss some clones; where compared with another copy, unresolved V genes account for less than half of the shortfall, and the remainder is unexplained. The D gene and trimming were derived from the DNA, and the V and J assignments and clone size from that table. In all, the sample holds about 1.5 million clones, and roughly 98% of those were seen once. Clones ranked in the top ten supply around 0.45% of the sample.

Broad study findings and their caveats: Because the study included only a small number of donors, the genetic and exposure-history diversity represented was limited. Pairwise subsampling led to the expectation that sequencing depth would affect the degree of clonotype sharing among donors. Rarefaction of sorted-subset datasets indicated incomplete sequencing despite the large sequencing depth. Higher generation probabilities were observed for clonotypes shared by all four sorted-subset donors than for non-shared clonotypes. Estimated clonotype richness was generally larger for naive than for memory subsets. Across a handful of donors, about 4.5% of naive CD4, roughly 3.4% of naive CD8, about 2% of memory CD4, and 0.3% to 0.45% of memory CD8 clonotypes were shared. Sampling was restricted to blood, and TCR repertoires in tissue are likely to differ from TCR repertoires in blood.

V is reduced by 1 base and J by 8 bases, leaving a spacing of 20 bases between them. The CDR3 starts with the cysteine, ends with the phenylalanine, and has 16 residues. Only CDR3 DNA is held: 48 bases, read in frame from base 1. Per the germline V gene, MGHRA is the CDR1 and YSYEKL is the CDR2. The chain employs TRBV4-1 and TRBJ1-2, with an unclear D gene assignment. Specimen: naive CD4+ T cells sorted from blood. The cell subset or site label, as the study defines it: CD45RA+ positively selected. The origin of this receptor is a man in his thirties or forties in good health. The CDR3 region has the sequence CASSQAHDPQWYGYTF. The DNA is TGCGCCAGCAGCCAAGCCCACGACCCCCAATGGTACGGCTACACCTTC.